The 2 T cell receptor beta chains reported below all come from one sample, sequenced in a study of shared clonotypes between healthy human individuals. Sequenced by immunoSEQ multiplex PCR; TCRdb stores in-frame clones only, minus some. Of over 400,000 clones listed, roughly 80% were seen once; the top ten hold approximately 11%. Input material: PBMCs. These receptor sequences come from a woman aged 40 to 50 in good health. Some clones in this sample may be carry-over from other donors' samples.

The chain has TRBV5-1 and TRBJ1-1; D unresolved. Trimming left V 4 bases short and J 0 bases short, with 10 bases between. CDR3 length: 14 amino acids. Germline CDR1 is SGHRS and CDR2 is YFSETQ. CDR3 residues: CASSHGDMNTEAFF. The CDR3 bases are TGCGCCAGCAGCCACGGCGATATGAACACTGAAGCTTTCTTT. Drawing the rest from reference TRBV5-1 and TRBJ1-1, the complete variable domain is KAGVTQTPRYLIKTRGQQVTLSCSPISGHRSVSWYQQTPGQGLQFLFEYFSETQRNKGNFPGRFSGRQFSNSRSEMNVSTLELGDSALYLCASSHGDMNTEAFFGQGTRLTVV.

The V and J genes are TRBV7-2 and TRBJ2-7; TRBD2 matches at 12 bases. CDR1 and CDR2 (germline): SGHTA, FQGNSA. This CDR3 is built from 15 residues. The J segment lost 4 bases and the V segment lost 6 bases, leaving 7 bases of the junction unmatched. The CDR3 is CASSLTSGSTYEQYF. CDR3 DNA sequence: TGTGCCAGCAGTCTGACTAGCGGGAGTACTTACGAGCAGTACTTC.